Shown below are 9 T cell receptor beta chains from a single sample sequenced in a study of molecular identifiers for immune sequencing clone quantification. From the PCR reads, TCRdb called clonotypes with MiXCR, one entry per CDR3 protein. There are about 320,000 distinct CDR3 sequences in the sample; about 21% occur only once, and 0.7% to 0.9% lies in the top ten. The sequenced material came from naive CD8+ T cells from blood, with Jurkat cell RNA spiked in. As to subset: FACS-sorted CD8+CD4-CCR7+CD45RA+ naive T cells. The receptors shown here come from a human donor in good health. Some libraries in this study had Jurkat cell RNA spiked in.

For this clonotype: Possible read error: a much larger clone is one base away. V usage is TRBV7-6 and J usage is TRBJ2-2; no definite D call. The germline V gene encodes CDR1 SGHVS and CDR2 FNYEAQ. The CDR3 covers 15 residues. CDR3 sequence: CASSLVPDPDEELLF. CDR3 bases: TGTGCCAGCAGCTTAGTCCCAGACCCCGACGAAGAGCTGCTTTTT.

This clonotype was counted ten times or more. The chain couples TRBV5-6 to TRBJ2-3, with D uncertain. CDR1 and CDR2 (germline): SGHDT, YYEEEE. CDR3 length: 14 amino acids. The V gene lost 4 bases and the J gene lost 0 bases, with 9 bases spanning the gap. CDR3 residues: CASSGAISTDTQYF. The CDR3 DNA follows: TGTGCCAGCAGCGGCGCTATAAGCACAGATACGCAGTATTTT.

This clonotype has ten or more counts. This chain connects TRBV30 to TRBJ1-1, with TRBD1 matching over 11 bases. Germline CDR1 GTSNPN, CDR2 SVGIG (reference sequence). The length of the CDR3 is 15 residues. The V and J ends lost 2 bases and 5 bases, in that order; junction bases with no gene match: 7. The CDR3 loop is CAWSWDRGIGTEAFF. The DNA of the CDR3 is TGTGCCTGGAGTTGGGACAGGGGGATTGGAACTGAAGCTTTCTTT.

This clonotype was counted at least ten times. The CDR3 here is CASSQNSGLLSGELFF. For the CDR3, the DNA is TGCGCCAGCAGCCAGAACTCCGGGCTCCTATCTGGGGAGCTGTTTTTT. This chain joins TRBV4-1 and TRBJ2-2; D gene uncertain. This CDR3 is built from 16 residues. With 3 bases removed from V and 8 bases from J, the gap between germline ends came to 19 bases. The germline CDR1 and CDR2 sequences are MGHRA and YSYEKL.

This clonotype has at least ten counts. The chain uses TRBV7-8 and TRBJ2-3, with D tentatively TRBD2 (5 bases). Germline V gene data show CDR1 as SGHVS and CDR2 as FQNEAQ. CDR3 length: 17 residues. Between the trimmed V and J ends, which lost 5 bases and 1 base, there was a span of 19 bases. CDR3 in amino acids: CASSPEGFGVGTDTQYF. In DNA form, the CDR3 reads TGTGCCAGCAGCCCAGAGGGATTTGGCGTTGGCACAGATACGCAGTATTTT.

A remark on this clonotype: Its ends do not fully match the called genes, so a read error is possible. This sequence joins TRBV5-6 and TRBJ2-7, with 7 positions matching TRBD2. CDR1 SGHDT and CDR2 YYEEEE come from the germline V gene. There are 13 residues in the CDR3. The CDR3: CASSWGGSYVQYF. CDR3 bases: TGTGCCAGCAGCTGGGGGGGGTCTTACGTGCAGTACTTC.

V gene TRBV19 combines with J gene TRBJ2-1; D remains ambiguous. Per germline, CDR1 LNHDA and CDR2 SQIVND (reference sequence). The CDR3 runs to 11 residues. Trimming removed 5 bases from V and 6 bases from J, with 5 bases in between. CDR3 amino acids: CASSGPNEQFF. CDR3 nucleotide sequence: TGTGCCAGTAGTGGACCCAATGAGCAGTTCTTC.

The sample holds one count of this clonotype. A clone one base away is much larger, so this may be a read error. The CDR3 is CANYPGTGASPLHF. The CDR3 nucleotides read TGTGCCAACTACCCAGGGACAGGGGCTTCACCCCTCCACTTT. This chain uses TRBV2 with TRBJ1-6; 10 bases are shared with TRBD1. V was pared by 10 bases and J by 9 bases, with 9 bases of the junction left unmatched. CDR3 size: 14 residues. CDR1 is SNHLY, CDR2 FYNNEI, per germline.

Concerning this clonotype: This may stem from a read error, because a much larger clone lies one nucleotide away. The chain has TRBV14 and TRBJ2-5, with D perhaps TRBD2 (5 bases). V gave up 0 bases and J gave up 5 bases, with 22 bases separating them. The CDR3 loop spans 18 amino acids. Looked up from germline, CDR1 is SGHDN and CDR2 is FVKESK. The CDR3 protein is CASSQDLAPGLTRETQYF. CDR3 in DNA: TGTGCCAGCAGCCAAGATCTTGCCCCCGGACTGACGCGGGAGACCCAGTACTTC.